The clone carrying this T cell receptor beta chain was recorded only once. The antigen is not known. The PCR employed 60 Vbeta primers together with 13 Jbeta primers. Sequencing was performed with immunoSEQ multiplex PCR; in TCRdb, only in-frame clones are kept and a portion is missing. The profile covers some 130,000 clones, with roughly three quarters appearing a single time and more than 1.5% taken by the ten largest. The data were taken from a study of cytomegalovirus exposure and HLA in healthy donors. General observations from the study: Cytomegalovirus status was reportedly diagnosed by the classifier with high sensitivity and specificity.

V lost 0 bases to trimming and J lost 10 bases; unmatched junction nucleotides: 17. Germline CDR1 KGHSH, CDR2 LQKENI. The CDR3 is 19 residues long. The specimen sequenced was PBMCs. This TCR derives from a man aged 18 to 35 in good health and CMV-seronegative. The gene calls are TRBV18 and TRBJ2-1, with 11 bases identical to TRBD2. The CDR3 is CASSPPALAGVLFLWEQFF. Written as DNA, the CDR3 is TGTGCCAGCTCACCACCGGCACTAGCGGGAGTTCTTTTTCTCTGGGAGCAGTTCTTC. The full variable domain, with the rest looked up from reference TRBV18 and TRBJ2-1, is NAGVMQNPRHLVRRRGQEARLRCSPMKGHSHVYWYRQLPEEGLKFMVYLQKENIIDESGMPKERFSAEFPKEGPSILRIQQVVRGDSAAYFCASSPPALAGVLFLWEQFFGPGTRLTVL.